These 2 T cell receptor beta chains were all obtained from the same sample, sequenced in a study of T cell repertoires in cytomegalovirus infection. Their antigens remain unidentified. TCRdb reprocessed the reads via MiXCR and lists one record per CDR3 protein. The sample records 800,000 to 950,000 distinct CDR3 sequences, approximately 32% being singletons. The sequencing here drew on cultured CD8+ T cells from PBMCs, taken from culture after CMV antigen stimulation. The origin of the receptors is a human donor in good health (CMV status not recorded). Some clones in this sample may be carry-over from other donors' samples.

This clonotype came up once. V is TRBV5-4 and J is TRBJ2-5; perhaps TRBD2 as D (6 bases). Deletions cut 3 bases from V and 4 bases from J, with 22 bases between. CDR1 is SGHNT, CDR2 YYREEE, per germline (reference sequence). This CDR3 is 17 amino acids long. The CDR3 nucleotides read TGTGCCAGCAGCTACGCCCCCGGGGGACCAGTAACAGAGACCCAGTACTTC. Translation gives CASSYAPGGPVTETQYF.

The V and J genes are TRBV7-9 and TRBJ2-3; 9 nucleotides match TRBD2. Germline values: CDR1 SEHNR, CDR2 FQNEAQ (reference sequence). The V and J ends lost 5 bases and 5 bases, in that order; junction bases with no gene match: 8. CDR3 length: 15 residues. This chain's CDR3 is CASSETLAGVDTQYF. CDR3 in DNA: TGTGCCAGCAGCGAGACTTTAGCGGGGGTAGATACGCAGTATTTT.